The 7 T cell receptor beta chains reported below all come from one sample, sequenced in a study of T-cell reconstitution after alpha-beta-depleted transplantation in children. Library preparation (for TCRbeta) was performed with unique molecular identifiers. A single record per CDR3 protein comes from TCRdb applying MiXCR to the PCR reads. The repertoire includes roughly 120,000 distinct CDR3 sequences, 23% of them detected once, and over 9.5% sits in the top ten. The source material was PBMCs, mostly from graft donor cells, sampled 180 days after TCRalphabeta/CD19-depleted stem cell transplant. The receptors originated from a male patient aged 2-10 years who had a stem cell transplant for chronic granulomatous disease, so the T cells may come from the graft donor.

This rearrangement joins TRBV20-1 to TRBJ2-5; 14 bases are a match to TRBD2. Trimming cost V 0 bases and J 0 bases; bases outside gene matches: 3. The CDR3 spans 17 residues. Germline V lookup: CDR1 DFQATT, CDR2 SNEGSKA (reference sequence). The CDR3 DNA follows: TGCAGTGCTAGAGAACGGGGACTAGCGGGAGACCAAGAGACCCAGTACTTC. Protein: CSARERGLAGDQETQYF.

The chain is built from TRBV27 and TRBJ2-5, with D maybe TRBD2 (5 bases). The CDR3 has 13 residues. Germline CDR1 MNHEY, CDR2 SMNVEV (reference sequence). V was pared by 10 bases and J by 4 bases, with 16 bases between. DNA for the CDR3: TGTGCCACCAAAAGAGGGTATGGAGAGACCCAGTACTTC. It translates to CATKRGYGETQYF.

A few counts support this clonotype. This rearrangement joins TRBV4-2 to TRBJ2-1; D not resolved. CDR1 and CDR2 (germline): LGHNA, YNFKEQ. V dropped 1 base and J dropped 8 bases, with 9 bases sitting between them. CDR3 size: 13 residues. The DNA of the CDR3 is TGTGCCAGCAGCCAAGTCGCAGGACATGAGCAGTTCTTC. Its protein is CASSQVAGHEQFF.

This clonotype has only a few counts. This sequence joins TRBV20-1 and TRBJ1-3; 10 positions match TRBD1. The germline V gene has CDR1 DFQATT and CDR2 SNEGSKA (reference sequence). This CDR3 comprises 13 residues. The junction had 3 bases not matched to a gene; V was cut back by 3 bases and J by 7 bases. This CDR3 reads CSASQDRGNTIYF. CDR3 DNA sequence: TGCAGTGCTAGCCAGGACAGGGGGAACACCATATATTTT.

This clonotype showed up just a few times. The chain joins TRBV12-3 or TRBV12-4 to TRBJ1-3, with a tentative D call TRBD1 (5 bases). The CDR3 spans 18 residues. Trimming shortened V by 1 base and J by 0 bases, and 16 bases separated the two germline ends. CDR3 sequence: CASSLGVGPGHSGNTIYF. In nucleotides, the CDR3 is TGTGCCAGCAGTTTAGGTGTGGGACCTGGACACTCTGGAAACACCATATATTTT.

The V gene is TRBV5-4, the J gene TRBJ2-7; 12 positions agree with TRBD1. CDR3 size: 19 residues. J was trimmed by 2 bases and V by 2 bases; bases with no gene match: 14. The germline gives CDR1 SGHNT, CDR2 YYREEE (reference sequence). The CDR3 sequence: CASSFGTGGVFQGTYEQYF. Written as DNA, the CDR3 is TGTGCCAGCAGCTTCGGGACAGGGGGCGTCTTTCAGGGAACCTACGAGCAGTACTTC.

V and J are TRBV2 and TRBJ2-1; D is unresolved. This CDR3 is 13 amino acids long. V was trimmed by 1 base and J by 6 bases, leaving 7 bases between them. Germline V lookup: CDR1 SNHLY, CDR2 FYNNEI. The CDR3 nucleotides read TGTGCCAGCAGTGAAGAAGGGCGCAATGAGCAGTTCTTC. This sequence encodes CASSEEGRNEQFF.